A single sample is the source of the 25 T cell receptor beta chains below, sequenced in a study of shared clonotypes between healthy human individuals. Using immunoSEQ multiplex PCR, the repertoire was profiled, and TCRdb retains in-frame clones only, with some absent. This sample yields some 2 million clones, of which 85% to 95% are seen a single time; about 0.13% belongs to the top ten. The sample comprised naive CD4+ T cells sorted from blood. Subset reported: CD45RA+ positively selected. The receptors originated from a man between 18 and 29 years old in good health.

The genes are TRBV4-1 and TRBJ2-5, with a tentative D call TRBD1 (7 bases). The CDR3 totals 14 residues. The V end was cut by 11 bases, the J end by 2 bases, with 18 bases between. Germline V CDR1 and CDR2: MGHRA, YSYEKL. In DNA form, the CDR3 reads TGCGCCGCAGGCCGGGGGACAGTACAAGAGACCCAGTACTTC. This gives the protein CAAGRGTVQETQYF.

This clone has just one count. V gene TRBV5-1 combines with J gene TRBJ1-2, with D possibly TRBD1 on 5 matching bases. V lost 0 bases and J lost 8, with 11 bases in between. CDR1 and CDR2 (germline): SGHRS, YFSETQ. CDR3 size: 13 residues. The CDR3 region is CASSLAEGSGYTF. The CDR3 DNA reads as TGCGCCAGCAGCTTGGCGGAGGGGTCGGGCTACACCTTC.

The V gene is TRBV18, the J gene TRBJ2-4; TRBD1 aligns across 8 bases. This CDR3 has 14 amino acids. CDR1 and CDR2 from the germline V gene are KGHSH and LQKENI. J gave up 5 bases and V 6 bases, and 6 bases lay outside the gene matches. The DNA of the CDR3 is TGTGCCAGCTCCCTGGGACAGGCCCAAAACATTCAGTACTTC. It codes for CASSLGQAQNIQYF.

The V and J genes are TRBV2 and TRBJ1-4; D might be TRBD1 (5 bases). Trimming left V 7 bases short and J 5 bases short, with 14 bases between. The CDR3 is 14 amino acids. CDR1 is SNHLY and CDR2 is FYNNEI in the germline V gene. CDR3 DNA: TGTGCCAGCACCGGGGCCACCGGGAATGAAAAACTGTTTTTT. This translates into CASTGATGNEKLFF.

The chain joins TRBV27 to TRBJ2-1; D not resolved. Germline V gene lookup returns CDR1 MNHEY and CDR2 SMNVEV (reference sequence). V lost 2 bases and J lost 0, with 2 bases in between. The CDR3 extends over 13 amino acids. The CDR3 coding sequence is TGTGCCAGCAGTTTAAACTCCTACAATGAGCAGTTCTTC. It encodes CASSLNSYNEQFF.

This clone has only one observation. The CDR3 loop is CASSLSPSGTQETQYF. The CDR3 nucleotides read TGCGCCAGCAGCTTGTCACCTAGCGGTACCCAAGAGACCCAGTACTTC. This rearrangement joins TRBV5-1 to TRBJ2-5; TRBD2 matches 7 bases. CDR3 size: 16 residues. The V and J ends lost 1 base and 1 base, in that order; junction bases with no gene match: 7. The germline gives CDR1 SGHRS, CDR2 YFSETQ.

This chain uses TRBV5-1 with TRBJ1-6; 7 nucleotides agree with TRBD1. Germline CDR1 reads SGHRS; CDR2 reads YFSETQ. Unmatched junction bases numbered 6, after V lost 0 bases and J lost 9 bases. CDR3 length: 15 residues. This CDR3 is CASSLEGQKASPLHF. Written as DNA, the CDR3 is TGCGCCAGCAGCTTGGAGGGACAGAAGGCTTCACCCCTCCACTTT.

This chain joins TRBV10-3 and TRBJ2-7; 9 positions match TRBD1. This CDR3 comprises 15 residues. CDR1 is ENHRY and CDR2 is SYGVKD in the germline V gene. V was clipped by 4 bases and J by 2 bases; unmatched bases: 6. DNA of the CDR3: TGTGCCATCAGTGGAACGGGACAGGGACCCTACGAGCAGTACTTC. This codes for CAISGTGQGPYEQYF.

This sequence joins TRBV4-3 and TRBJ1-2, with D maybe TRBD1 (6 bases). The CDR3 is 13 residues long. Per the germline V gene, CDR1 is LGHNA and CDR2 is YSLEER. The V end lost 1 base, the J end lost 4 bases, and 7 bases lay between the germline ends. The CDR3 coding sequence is TGCGCCAGCAGCCAAGTAGGGGGCTATGGCTACACCTTC. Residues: CASSQVGGYGYTF.

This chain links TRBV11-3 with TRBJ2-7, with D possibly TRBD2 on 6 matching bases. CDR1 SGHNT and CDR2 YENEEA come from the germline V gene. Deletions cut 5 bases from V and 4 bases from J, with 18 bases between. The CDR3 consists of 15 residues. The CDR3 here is CASSPGTPGVYEQYF. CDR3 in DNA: TGTGCCAGCAGCCCCGGGACTCCGGGGGTTTACGAGCAGTACTTC. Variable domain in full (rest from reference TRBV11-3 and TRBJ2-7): EAGVVQSPRYKIIEKKQPVAFWCNPISGHNTLYWYLQNLGQGPELLIRYENEEAVDDSQLPKDRFSAERLKGVDSTLKIQPAELGDSAVYLCASSPGTPGVYEQYFGPGTRLTVT.

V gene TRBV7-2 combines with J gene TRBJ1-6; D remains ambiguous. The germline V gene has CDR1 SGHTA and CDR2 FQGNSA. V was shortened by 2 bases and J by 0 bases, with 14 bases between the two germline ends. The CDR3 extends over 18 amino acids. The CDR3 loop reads CASSLKTNPSSYNSPLHF. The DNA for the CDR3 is TGTGCCAGCAGCTTAAAGACAAACCCGAGCTCCTATAATTCACCCCTCCACTTT.

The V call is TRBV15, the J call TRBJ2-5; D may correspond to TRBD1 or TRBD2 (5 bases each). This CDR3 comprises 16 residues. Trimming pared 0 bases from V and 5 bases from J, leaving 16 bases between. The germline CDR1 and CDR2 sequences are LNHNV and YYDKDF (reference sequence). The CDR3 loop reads CATSRDPMGVIETQYF. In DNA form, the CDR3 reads TGTGCCACCAGCAGAGATCCAATGGGGGTTATCGAGACCCAGTACTTC. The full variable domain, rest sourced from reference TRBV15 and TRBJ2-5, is DAMVIQNPRYQVTQFGKPVTLSCSQTLNHNVMYWYQQKSSQAPKLLFHYYDKDFNNEADTPDNFQSRRPNTSFCFLDIRSPGLGDTAMYLCATSRDPMGVIETQYFGPGTRLLVL.

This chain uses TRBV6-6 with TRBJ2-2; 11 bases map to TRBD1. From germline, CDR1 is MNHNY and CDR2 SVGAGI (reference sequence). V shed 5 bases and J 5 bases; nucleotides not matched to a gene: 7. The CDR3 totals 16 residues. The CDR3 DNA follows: TGTGCCAGCAGTCCCTCGGACAGGGGGCGAACCGGGGAGCTGTTTTTT. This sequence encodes CASSPSDRGRTGELFF.

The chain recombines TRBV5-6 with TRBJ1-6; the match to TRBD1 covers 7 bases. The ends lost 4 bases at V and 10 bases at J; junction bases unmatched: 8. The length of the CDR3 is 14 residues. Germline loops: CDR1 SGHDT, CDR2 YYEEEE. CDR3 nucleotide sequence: TGTGCCAGCAGCAGAAACAGGGGCGGCTCACCCCTCCACTTT. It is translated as CASSRNRGGSPLHF.

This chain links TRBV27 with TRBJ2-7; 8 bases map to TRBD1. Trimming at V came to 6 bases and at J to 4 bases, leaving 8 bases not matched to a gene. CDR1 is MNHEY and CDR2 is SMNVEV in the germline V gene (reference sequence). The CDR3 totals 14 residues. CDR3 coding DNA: TGTGCCAGCAGGGAGTTTACAGGGGGATACGAGCAGTACTTC. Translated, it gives CASREFTGGYEQYF.

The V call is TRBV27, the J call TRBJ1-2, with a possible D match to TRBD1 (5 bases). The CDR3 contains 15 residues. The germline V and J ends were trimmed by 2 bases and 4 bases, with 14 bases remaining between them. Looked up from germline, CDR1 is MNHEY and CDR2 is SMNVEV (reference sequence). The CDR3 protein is CASSLRGGGIYGYTF. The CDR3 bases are TGTGCCAGCAGTTTAAGGGGCGGGGGGATCTATGGCTACACCTTC.

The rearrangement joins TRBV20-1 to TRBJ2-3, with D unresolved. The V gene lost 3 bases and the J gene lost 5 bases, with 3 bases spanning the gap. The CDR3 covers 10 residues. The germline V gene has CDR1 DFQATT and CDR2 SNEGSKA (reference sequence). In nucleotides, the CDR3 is TGCAGTGCTAGTAAAGATACGCAGTATTTT. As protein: CSASKDTQYF.

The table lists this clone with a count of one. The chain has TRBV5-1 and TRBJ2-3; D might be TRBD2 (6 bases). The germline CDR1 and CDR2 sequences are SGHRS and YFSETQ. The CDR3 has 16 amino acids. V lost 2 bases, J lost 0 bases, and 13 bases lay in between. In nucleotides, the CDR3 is TGCGCCAGCAGCTTCCGGATAGCGGCTAGCACAGATACGCAGTATTTT. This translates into CASSFRIAASTDTQYF.

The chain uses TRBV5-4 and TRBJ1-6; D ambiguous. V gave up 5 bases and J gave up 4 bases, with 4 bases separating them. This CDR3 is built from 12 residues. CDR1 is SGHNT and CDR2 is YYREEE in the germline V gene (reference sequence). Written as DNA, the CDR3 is TGTGCCAGCAGAGGATATAATTCACCCCTCCACTTT. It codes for CASRGYNSPLHF.

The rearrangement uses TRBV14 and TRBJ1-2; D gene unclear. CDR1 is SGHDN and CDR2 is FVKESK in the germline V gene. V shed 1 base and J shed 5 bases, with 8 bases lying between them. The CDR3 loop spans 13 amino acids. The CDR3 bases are TGTGCCAGCAGCCAAGCGTTCCAATATGGCTACACCTTC. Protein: CASSQAFQYGYTF.

The CDR3 region is CASSPLPLRGTDTQYF. The CDR3 DNA reads as TGTGCCAGCAGTCCTCTTCCTTTGCGGGGCACAGATACGCAGTATTTT. This chain connects TRBV27 to TRBJ2-3, with D perhaps matching TRBD2 (5 bases). This CDR3 spans 16 amino acids. Looked up from germline, CDR1 is MNHEY and CDR2 is SMNVEV (reference sequence). V gave up 5 bases and J gave up 1 base, with 16 bases separating them.

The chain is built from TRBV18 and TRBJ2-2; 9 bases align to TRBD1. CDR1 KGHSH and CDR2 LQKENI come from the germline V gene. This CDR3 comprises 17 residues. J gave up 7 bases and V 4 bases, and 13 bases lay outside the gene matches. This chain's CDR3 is CASSQNKGQGFIGELFF. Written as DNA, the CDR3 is TGTGCCAGCTCACAAAACAAGGGACAGGGTTTCATCGGGGAGCTGTTTTTT. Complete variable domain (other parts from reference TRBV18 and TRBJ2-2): NAGVMQNPRHLVRRRGQEARLRCSPMKGHSHVYWYRQLPEEGLKFMVYLQKENIIDESGMPKERFSAEFPKEGPSILRIQQVVRGDSAAYFCASSQNKGQGFIGELFFGEGSRLTVL.

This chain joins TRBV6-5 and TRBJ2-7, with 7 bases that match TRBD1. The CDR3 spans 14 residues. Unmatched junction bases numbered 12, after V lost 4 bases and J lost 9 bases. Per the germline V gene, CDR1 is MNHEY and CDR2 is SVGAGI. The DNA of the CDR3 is TGTGCCAGCAGTTCCCGGACAGGCTATGTGGGGCAGTACTTC. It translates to CASSSRTGYVGQYF.

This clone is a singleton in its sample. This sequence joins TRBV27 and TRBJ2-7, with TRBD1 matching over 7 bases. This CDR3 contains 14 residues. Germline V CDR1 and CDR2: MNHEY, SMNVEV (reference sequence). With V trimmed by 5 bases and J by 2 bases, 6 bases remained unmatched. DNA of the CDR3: TGTGCCAGCAGTACAGGGGCCCTCACCTACGAGCAGTACTTC. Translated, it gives CASSTGALTYEQYF.

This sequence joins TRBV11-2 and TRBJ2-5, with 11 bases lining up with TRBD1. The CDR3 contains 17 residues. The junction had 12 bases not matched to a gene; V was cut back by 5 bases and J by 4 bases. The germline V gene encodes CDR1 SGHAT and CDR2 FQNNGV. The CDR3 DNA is TGTGCCAGCAGCACCGGCGGGACAGGGGGTCGCGGAGAGACCCAGTACTTC. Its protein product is CASSTGGTGGRGETQYF.